This T cell receptor beta chain derives from a study of control samples from healthy donors and cancer patients. V was pared by 1 base and J by 4 bases, with 19 bases between. The length of the CDR3 is 17 residues. CDR1 is SGHDN and CDR2 is FVKESK in the germline V gene. Libraries were prepared by immunoSEQ multiplex PCR; TCRdb keeps only in-frame clonotypes and omits some of them. The table records 210,000 or so clones, approximately 90% of them present only once. Sequencing was performed on blood. The sequence was obtained from a man aged 25-45 years in good health. The V and J genes are TRBV14 and TRBJ1-2; D call uncertain. CDR3 bases: TGTGCCAGCAGCCAAGTGGGTCGGGCCACCCCTCTCTATGGCTACACCTTC. It yields the protein CASSQVGRATPLYGYTF. Based on the CDR3 plus reference TRBV14 and TRBJ1-2, the full variable domain is EAGVTQFPSHSVIEKGQTVTLRCDPISGHDNLYWYRRVMGKEIKFLLHFVKESKQDESGMPNNRFLAERTGGTYSTLKVQPAELEDSGVYFCASSQVGRATPLYGYTFGSGTRLTVV.